These 6 T cell receptor beta chains share one sample of origin, sequenced in a study of shared clonotypes between healthy human individuals. The method was immunoSEQ multiplex PCR; TCRdb's version includes in-frame clones alone and lacks a portion of them. The sample shows fewer than 3 million clones, 92% of them seen only once. Material: naive CD4+ T cells from PBMCs. Noted subset: CD45RA+ positively selected. The origin of the receptors is a young man in good health. Some clones in this sample may be carry-over from other donors' samples.

V and J are TRBV5-1 and TRBJ2-7, with TRBD2 identical over 9 bases. V lost 1 base, J lost 6 bases, and 5 bases stayed unmatched. The germline CDR1 and CDR2 sequences are SGHRS and YFSETQ. The CDR3 spans 14 residues. CDR3 in DNA: TGCGCCAGCAGCTTGCCCCTAGCGGGACGCGAGCAGTACTTC. This gives the protein CASSLPLAGREQYF.

The J gene is TRBJ2-7, the V gene TRBV14; a weak D match, TRBD2 (5 bases). The CDR3 sequence is 14 residues long. CDR1 is SGHDN and CDR2 is FVKESK in the germline V gene. Trimming removed 7 bases at V and 0 bases at J, with 13 bases between. The CDR3 loop is CASNPDGLSYEQYF. CDR3 bases: TGTGCCAGCAACCCCGACGGACTCTCCTACGAGCAGTACTTC.

The chain combines TRBV28 with TRBJ1-1; D is possibly TRBD1 (5 bases). CDR1 is MDHEN and CDR2 is SYDVKM in the germline V gene. The CDR3 sequence is 18 residues long. V was shortened by 5 bases and J by 1 base, with 23 bases between the two germline ends. The CDR3 region has the DNA TGTGCCAGCAGTCCCCTCCTCGGGACCGGGCTTCCGAACACTGAAGCTTTCTTT. Its translation: CASSPLLGTGLPNTEAFF. Complete variable domain (other parts from reference TRBV28 and TRBJ1-1): DVKVTQSSRYLVKRTGEKVFLECVQDMDHENMFWYRQDPGLGLRLIYFSYDVKMKEKGDIPEGYSVSREKKERFSLILESASTNQTSMYLCASSPLLGTGLPNTEAFFGQGTRLTVV.

Notes on this clone: The same CDR3 also results from other DNA sequences found in this sample. The chain uses TRBV2 and TRBJ2-5, with 7 bases matching TRBD1. This CDR3 region has 13 residues. Trimming at V came to 4 bases and at J to 2 bases, leaving 1 base not matched to a gene. Germline CDR1 reads SNHLY; CDR2 reads FYNNEI. This CDR3 is CASSGDSQETQYF. The CDR3 bases are TGTGCCAGCAGTGGGGACAGTCAAGAGACCCAGTACTTC.

V gene TRBV7-3 combines with J gene TRBJ2-3, with TRBD2 matching over 11 bases. V lost 11 bases to trimming and J lost 3 bases; unmatched junction nucleotides: 4. The CDR3 covers 13 residues. CDR1 and CDR2 (germline): SGHTA, FQGTGA. The CDR3 sequence is CASRLAGTDTQYF. The CDR3 bases are TGTGCCTCTAGACTAGCGGGAACAGATACGCAGTATTTT.

J is TRBJ2-1 and V is TRBV28, with 11 bases aligning to TRBD2. The ends lost 6 bases at V and 9 bases at J; junction bases unmatched: 10. Germline-derived CDR1 and CDR2 are MDHEN and SYDVKM. CDR3 size: 15 residues. In DNA, the CDR3 is TGTGCCAGCAGCCTGCCACTAGCGGGAGCTGTTGAGCAGTTCTTC. Translation gives CASSLPLAGAVEQFF.